These T cell receptor beta chains were read from a single sample in a study of blood T cell repertoires in COVID-19. Only in-frame clones appear in the TCRdb table, and some are missing; sequencing was by immunoSEQ multiplex PCR. The repertoire has about 150,000 clones, roughly 84% of them found once; the top ten carry 7% to 7.5%. Sequenced material: PBMCs or T cells enriched from blood (not recorded which). These receptors were obtained from a woman in her fifties or sixties who had recovered from COVID-19. CDR3s include the opening cysteine and the closing phenylalanine or tryptophan. The D gene is left open where the match is weak. For some rows the clone size is stated as once, few or many, or as a class when expanded; others skip it.

v_gene	j_gene	d_gene	abundance	CDR3aa	CDR3nt
TRBV5-6	TRBJ1-6	.	.	CASSSAGLNNSPLHF	TGTGCCAGCAGCTCAGCGGGACTGAACAATTCACCCCTCCACTTT
TRBV11-2	TRBJ2-7	TRBD1	.	CASSSIGQGPYEQYF	TGTGCCAGCAGCTCAATCGGACAGGGCCCCTACGAGCAGTACTTC
TRBV7-9	TRBJ2-7	TRBD2	.	CASSFTGGNSYEQYF	TGTGCCAGCAGCTTTACGGGAGGGAATTCCTACGAGCAGTACTTC
TRBV9	TRBJ2-4	.	.	CASSFGPSGVKVKNIQYF	TGTGCCAGCAGCTTTGGCCCATCGGGGGTGAAAGTCAAAAACATTCAGTACTTC
TRBV29-1	TRBJ1-3	.	few	CSVNPSGAGNTIYF	TGCAGCGTGAACCCTTCAGGGGCTGGAAACACCATATATTTT
TRBV6-5	TRBJ1-3	TRBD1	.	CASRAKGAQGNTIYF	TGTGCCAGCAGGGCAAAGGGGGCGCAAGGAAACACCATATATTTT
TRBV11-3	TRBJ1-2	TRBD1	.	CASKGAAQNYGYTF	TGTGCCAGCAAGGGGGCAGCTCAAAACTATGGCTACACCTTC
TRBV5-5	TRBJ1-6	.	.	CASSLVQGSTNSPLHF	TGTGCCAGCAGCTTGGTCCAGGGAAGCACGAATTCACCCCTCCACTTT
TRBV28	TRBJ1-1	.	.	CASSLIGQGPEAFF	TGTGCCAGCAGTCTCATAGGGCAGGGCCCCGAAGCTTTCTTT
TRBV5-1	TRBJ2-7	.	.	CASTPLGSYEQYF	TGCGCCAGCACCCCACTGGGCAGCTACGAGCAGTACTTC
TRBV19	TRBJ2-7	.	.	CASSKVMVPPTVNHEQYF	TGTGCCAGTAGTAAGGTAATGGTTCCCCCTACAGTGAACCACGAGCAGTACTTC
TRBV9	TRBJ2-1	TRBD2	.	CASSVEGLASEQFF	TGTGCCAGCAGCGTAGAAGGACTAGCCAGTGAGCAGTTCTTC
TRBV7-6	TRBJ1-1	.	.	CASSLREGTEAFF	TGTGCCAGCAGCCTCCGTGAGGGTACTGAAGCTTTCTTT
TRBV6-5	TRBJ2-3	TRBD2	.	CASSYREGADTQYF	TGTGCCAGCAGTTACCGGGAGGGGGCAGATACGCAGTATTTT
TRBV24-1	TRBJ2-2	.	few	CATSDTTDVGELFF	TGTGCCACCAGTGACACAACAGACGTCGGGGAGCTGTTTTTT
TRBV7-9	TRBJ2-1	.	.	CASRAASVPYNEQFF	TGTGCCAGCAGGGCCGCATCAGTGCCCTACAATGAGCAGTTCTTC
TRBV19	TRBJ1-5	.	few	CASSIDWGKPPNQPQHF	TGTGCCAGTAGTATAGATTGGGGCAAACCCCCGAATCAGCCCCAGCATTTT
TRBV27	TRBJ1-3	.	.	CASSPAGIPGNTIYF	TGTGCCAGCAGTCCCGCAGGGATCCCTGGAAACACCATATATTTT
TRBV2	TRBJ2-1	TRBD2	.	CASSGTSGKRAEQFF	TGTGCCAGCAGCGGGACTAGCGGGAAGCGGGCGGAGCAGTTCTTC
TRBV5-8	TRBJ1-1	.	.	CASSLDRLNTEAFF	TGTGCCAGCAGCTTGGACAGACTGAACACTGAAGCTTTCTTT
TRBV28	TRBJ1-4	TRBD1	.	CASSLDGTGGEKLFF	TGTGCCAGCAGTTTGGACGGGACAGGGGGCGAAAAACTGTTTTTT
TRBV18	TRBJ2-7	.	.	CASSTQVEQYF	TGTGCCAGCTCTACGCAGGTCGAGCAGTACTTC
TRBV7-8	TRBJ2-7	.	.	CASSLSRDSSYEQYF	TGTGCCAGCAGCTTATCCCGGGACTCCTCCTACGAGCAGTACTTC
TRBV11-2	TRBJ2-5	.	once	CASSSTTGVGETQYF	TGTGCCAGCAGCTCCACGACAGGAGTCGGAGAGACCCAGTACTTC
TRBV18	TRBJ1-1	.	.	CASSPLRAEAFF	TGTGCCAGCTCACCTTTGAGGGCCGAAGCTTTCTTT
TRBV5-1	TRBJ2-3	TRBD2	.	CASSLVAGGPDTQYF	TGCGCCAGCAGCTTGGTAGCGGGAGGGCCAGATACGCAGTATTTT
TRBV27	TRBJ2-6	.	.	CASSKVVGRSPGANVLTF	TGTGCCAGCAGTAAGGTTGTAGGCAGGTCCCCTGGGGCCAACGTCCTGACTTTC
TRBV10-3	TRBJ1-2	.	.	CAISERQGPYYGYTF	TGTGCCATCAGTGAGCGGCAGGGCCCCTACTATGGCTACACCTTC
TRBV5-1	TRBJ1-4	TRBD1	.	CASRSHGQGNEKLFF	TGCGCCAGCAGATCACATGGACAGGGAAATGAAAAACTGTTTTTT
TRBV2	TRBJ1-1	.	.	CASSASGTEAFF	TGTGCCAGCAGTGCCTCGGGAACTGAAGCTTTCTTT
TRBV19	TRBJ1-2	.	.	CASSSRRVGEPYGYTF	TGTGCCAGTAGTTCCCGCCGGGTAGGGGAACCCTATGGCTACACCTTC
TRBV7-2	TRBJ1-6	.	.	CASSQLRGDSPLHF	TGTGCCAGCAGTCAACTGAGAGGAGATTCACCCCTCCACTTT
TRBV29-1	TRBJ1-2	.	once	CSVEEVGGNYGYTF	TGCAGCGTTGAAGAAGTTGGGGGCAACTATGGCTACACCTTC
TRBV7-9	TRBJ2-3	TRBD1	.	CASSASGGGTDTQYF	TGTGCCAGCAGCGCCTCAGGGGGAGGCACAGATACGCAGTATTTT
TRBV28	TRBJ2-3	.	.	CAIQGWAYTDTQYF	TGTGCCATACAGGGTTGGGCGTACACAGATACGCAGTATTTT
TRBV28	TRBJ2-2	.	.	CASSPPTGRRKTGELFF	TGTGCCAGCAGTCCCCCGACAGGGAGGAGGAAAACCGGGGAGCTGTTTTTT
TRBV27	TRBJ2-2	TRBD2	.	CASSWASGTGELFF	TGTGCCAGCAGTTGGGCTAGCGGCACCGGGGAGCTGTTTTTT